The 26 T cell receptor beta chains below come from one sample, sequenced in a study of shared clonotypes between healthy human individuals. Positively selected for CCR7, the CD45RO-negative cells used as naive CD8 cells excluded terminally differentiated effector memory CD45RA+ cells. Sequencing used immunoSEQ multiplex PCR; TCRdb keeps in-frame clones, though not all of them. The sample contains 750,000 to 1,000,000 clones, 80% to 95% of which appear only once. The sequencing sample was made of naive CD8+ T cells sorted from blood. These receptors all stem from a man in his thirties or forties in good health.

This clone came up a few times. CDR3 in amino acids: CASSLVHLYEQYF. The CDR3 DNA reads TGTGCCAGCAGCTTAGTGCACCTCTACGAGCAGTACTTC. V and J are TRBV7-2 and TRBJ2-7; D gene unclear. CDR1 and CDR2 (germline): SGHTA, FQGNSA. The CDR3 totals 13 residues. Trimming left V 1 base short and J 3 bases short, with 7 bases between.

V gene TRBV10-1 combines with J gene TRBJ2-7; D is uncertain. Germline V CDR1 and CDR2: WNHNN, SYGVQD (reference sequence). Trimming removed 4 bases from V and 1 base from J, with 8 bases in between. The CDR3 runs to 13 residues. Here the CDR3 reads CASSVDRSYEQYF. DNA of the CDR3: TGCGCCAGCAGTGTTGACCGATCCTACGAGCAGTACTTC.

The CDR3 nucleotides are TGTGCCAGCAGCAAGGGACAGGGAATTAATGGCTACACCTTC. It encodes CASSKGQGINGYTF. V gene TRBV21-1 combines with J gene TRBJ1-2; the DNA was not used to check the table's D call, TRBD1. TRBV21-1 is classified as a pseudogene. The CDR3 has 14 residues.

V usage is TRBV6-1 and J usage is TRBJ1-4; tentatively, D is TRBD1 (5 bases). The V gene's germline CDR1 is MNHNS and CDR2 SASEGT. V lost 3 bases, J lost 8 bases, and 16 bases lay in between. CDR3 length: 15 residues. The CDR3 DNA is TGTGCCAGCAGTGACCGAACAAGGGGCGGGGAAAAACTGTTTTTT. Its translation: CASSDRTRGGEKLFF.

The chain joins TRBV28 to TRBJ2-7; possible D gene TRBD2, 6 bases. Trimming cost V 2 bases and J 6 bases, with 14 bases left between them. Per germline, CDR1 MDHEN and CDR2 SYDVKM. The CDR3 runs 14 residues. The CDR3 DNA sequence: TGTGCCAGCAGTTTAGGGCGGGGCCCTAGCGAGCAGTACTTC. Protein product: CASSLGRGPSEQYF.

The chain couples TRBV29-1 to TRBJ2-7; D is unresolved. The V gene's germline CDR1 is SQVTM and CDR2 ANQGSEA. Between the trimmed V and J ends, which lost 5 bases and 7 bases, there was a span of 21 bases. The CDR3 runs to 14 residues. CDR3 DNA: TGCAGCGTTCTGGGAAGGGCTCCGACTGGGGAGCAGTACTTC. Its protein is CSVLGRAPTGEQYF.

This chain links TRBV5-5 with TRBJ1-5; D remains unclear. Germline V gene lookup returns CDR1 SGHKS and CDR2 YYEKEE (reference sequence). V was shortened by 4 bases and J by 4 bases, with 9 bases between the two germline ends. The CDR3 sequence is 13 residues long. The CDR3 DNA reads TGTGCCAGCAGCGGCGGTGGGAATCAGCCCCAGCATTTT. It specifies CASSGGGNQPQHF. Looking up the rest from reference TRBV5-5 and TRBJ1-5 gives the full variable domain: DAGVTQSPTHLIKTRGQQVTLRCSPISGHKSVSWYQQVLGQGPQFIFQYYEKEERGRGNFPDRFSARQFPNYSSELNVNALLLGDSALYLCASSGGGNQPQHFGDGTRLSIL.

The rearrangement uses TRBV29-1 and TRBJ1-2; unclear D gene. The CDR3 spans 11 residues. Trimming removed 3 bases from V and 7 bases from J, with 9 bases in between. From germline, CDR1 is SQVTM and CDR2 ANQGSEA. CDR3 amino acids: CSVDLRGGYTF. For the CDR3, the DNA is TGCAGCGTTGACCTCCGGGGTGGCTACACCTTC.

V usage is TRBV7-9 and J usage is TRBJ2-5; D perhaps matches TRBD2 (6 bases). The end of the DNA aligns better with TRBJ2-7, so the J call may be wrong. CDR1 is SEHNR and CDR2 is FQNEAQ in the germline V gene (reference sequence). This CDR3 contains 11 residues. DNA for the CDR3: TGTGCCAGCAGTCGGAGGGACGAGCAGTACTTC. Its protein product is CASSRRDEQYF.

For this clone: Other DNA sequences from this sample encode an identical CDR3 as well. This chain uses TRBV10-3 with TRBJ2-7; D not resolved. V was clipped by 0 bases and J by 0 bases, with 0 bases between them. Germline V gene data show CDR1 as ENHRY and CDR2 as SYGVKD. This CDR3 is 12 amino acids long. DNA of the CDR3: TGTGCCATCAGTGAGTCCTCCTACGAGCAGTACTTC. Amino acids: CAISESSYEQYF.

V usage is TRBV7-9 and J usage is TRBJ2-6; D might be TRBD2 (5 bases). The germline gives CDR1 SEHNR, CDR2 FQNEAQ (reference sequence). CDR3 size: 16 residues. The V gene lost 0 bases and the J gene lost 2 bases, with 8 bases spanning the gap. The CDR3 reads CASSLAPEAGANVLTF. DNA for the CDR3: TGTGCCAGCAGCTTAGCGCCGGAGGCTGGGGCCAACGTCCTGACTTTC.

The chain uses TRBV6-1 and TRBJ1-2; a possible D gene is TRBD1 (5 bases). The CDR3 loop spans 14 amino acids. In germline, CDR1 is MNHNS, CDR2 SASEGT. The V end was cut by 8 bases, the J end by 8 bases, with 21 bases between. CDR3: CASSDRRVSSGYTF. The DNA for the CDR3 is TGTGCCAGCTCCGACAGACGGGTATCCTCGGGCTACACCTTC.

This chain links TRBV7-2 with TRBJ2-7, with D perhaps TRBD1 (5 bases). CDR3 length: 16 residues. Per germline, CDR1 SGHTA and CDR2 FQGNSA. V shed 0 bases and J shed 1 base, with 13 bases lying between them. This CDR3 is CASSLARQGRSYEQYF. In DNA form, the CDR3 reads TGTGCCAGCAGCTTAGCGCGGCAGGGTCGGTCCTACGAGCAGTACTTC.

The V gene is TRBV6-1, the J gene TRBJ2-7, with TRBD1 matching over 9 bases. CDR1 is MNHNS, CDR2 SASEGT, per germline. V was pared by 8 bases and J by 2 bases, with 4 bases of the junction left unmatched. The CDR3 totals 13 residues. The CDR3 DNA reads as TGTGCCAGCGGACAGGGGACCACCTACGAGCAGTACTTC. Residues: CASGQGTTYEQYF.

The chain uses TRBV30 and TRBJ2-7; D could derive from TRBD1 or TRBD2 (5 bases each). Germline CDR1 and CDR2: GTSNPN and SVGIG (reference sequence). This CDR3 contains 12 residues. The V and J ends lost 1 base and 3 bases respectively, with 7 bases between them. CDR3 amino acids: CAWSGDHYEQYF. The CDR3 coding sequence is TGTGCCTGGAGTGGGGACCACTACGAGCAGTACTTC. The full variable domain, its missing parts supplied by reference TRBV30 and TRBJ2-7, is SQTIHQWPATLVQPVGSPLSLECTVEGTSNPNLYWYRQAAGRGLQLLFYSVGIGQISSEVPQNLSASRPQDRQFILSSKKLLLSDSGFYLCAWSGDHYEQYFGPGTRLTVT.

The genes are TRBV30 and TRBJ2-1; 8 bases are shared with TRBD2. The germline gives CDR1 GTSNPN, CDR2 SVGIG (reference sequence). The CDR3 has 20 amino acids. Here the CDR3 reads CATKVGAGTSGLGWYNEQFF. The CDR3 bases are TGTGCAACGAAGGTAGGAGCCGGAACTAGCGGCCTCGGGTGGTACAATGAGCAGTTCTTC.

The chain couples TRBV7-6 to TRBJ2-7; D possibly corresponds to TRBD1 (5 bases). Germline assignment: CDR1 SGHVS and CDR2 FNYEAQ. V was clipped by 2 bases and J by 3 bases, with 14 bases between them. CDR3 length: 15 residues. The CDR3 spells CASSLRQGSYYEQYF. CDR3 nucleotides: TGTGCCAGCAGCTTACGTCAGGGAAGTTACTACGAGCAGTACTTC. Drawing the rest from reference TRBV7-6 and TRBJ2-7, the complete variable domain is GAGVSQSPRYKVTKRGQDVALRCDPISGHVSLYWYRQALGQGPEFLTYFNYEAQQDKSGLPNDRFSAERPEGSISTLTIQRTEQRDSAMYRCASSLRQGSYYEQYFGPGTRLTVT.

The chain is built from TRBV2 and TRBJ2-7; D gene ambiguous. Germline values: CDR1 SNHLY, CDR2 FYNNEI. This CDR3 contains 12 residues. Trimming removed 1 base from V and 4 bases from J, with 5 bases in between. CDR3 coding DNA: TGTGCCAGCAGTGAAGGTTGGTACGAGCAGTACTTC. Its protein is CASSEGWYEQYF.

The DNA for the CDR3 is TGTGCCAGTATGTTGGGACAGGGGAGCTACGAGCAGTACTTC. Protein product: CASMLGQGSYEQYF. The J gene is TRBJ2-7, the V gene TRBV19; 10 nucleotides align to TRBD1. Germline assignment: CDR1 LNHDA and CDR2 SQIVND (reference sequence). V was pared by 7 bases and J by 3 bases, with 6 bases of the junction left unmatched. The CDR3 spans 14 residues. The full variable domain, in which reference TRBV19 and TRBJ2-7 provide the parts outside the CDR3, is DGGITQSPKYLFRKEGQNVTLSCEQNLNHDAMYWYRQDPGQGLRLIYYSQIVNDFQKGDIAEGYSVSREKKESFPLTVTSAQKNPTAFYLCASMLGQGSYEQYFGPGTRLTVT.

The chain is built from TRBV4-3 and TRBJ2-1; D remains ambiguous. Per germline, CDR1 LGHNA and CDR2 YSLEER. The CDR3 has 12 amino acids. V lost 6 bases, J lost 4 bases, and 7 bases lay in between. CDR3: CASRGYYNEQFF. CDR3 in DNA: TGCGCCAGCAGGGGGTATTACAATGAGCAGTTCTTC.

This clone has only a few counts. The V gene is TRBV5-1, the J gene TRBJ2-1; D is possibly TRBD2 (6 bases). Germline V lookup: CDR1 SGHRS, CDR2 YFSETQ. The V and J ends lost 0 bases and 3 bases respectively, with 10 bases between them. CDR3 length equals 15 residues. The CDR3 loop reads CASSLGLGVYNEQFF. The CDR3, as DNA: TGCGCCAGCAGCTTGGGACTAGGTGTCTACAATGAGCAGTTCTTC.

Written as DNA, the CDR3 is TGTGCCAGCAGTTATGGCGGGAGGGCCATCAATGAGCAGTTCTTC. Translation: CASSYGGRAINEQFF. V is TRBV6-6 and J is TRBJ2-1; 9 positions match TRBD2. V lost 3 bases, J lost 6 bases, and 6 bases stayed unmatched. In germline, CDR1 is MNHNY, CDR2 SVGAGI (reference sequence). The CDR3 has 15 amino acids.

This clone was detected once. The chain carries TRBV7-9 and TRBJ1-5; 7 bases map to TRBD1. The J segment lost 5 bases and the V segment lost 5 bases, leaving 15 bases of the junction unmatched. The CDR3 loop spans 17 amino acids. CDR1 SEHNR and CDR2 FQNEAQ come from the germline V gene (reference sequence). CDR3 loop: CASSKVRTGPSHQPQHF. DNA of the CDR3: TGTGCCAGCAGCAAGGTGAGGACAGGACCCAGCCATCAGCCCCAGCATTTT.

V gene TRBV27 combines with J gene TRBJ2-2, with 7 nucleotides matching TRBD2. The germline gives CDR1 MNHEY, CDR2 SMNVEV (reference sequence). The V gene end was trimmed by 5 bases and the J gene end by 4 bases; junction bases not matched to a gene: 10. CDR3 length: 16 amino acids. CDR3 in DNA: TGTGCCAGCAGTCCGATGGGAGGGCAGGGCACCGGGGAGCTGTTTTTT. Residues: CASSPMGGQGTGELFF.

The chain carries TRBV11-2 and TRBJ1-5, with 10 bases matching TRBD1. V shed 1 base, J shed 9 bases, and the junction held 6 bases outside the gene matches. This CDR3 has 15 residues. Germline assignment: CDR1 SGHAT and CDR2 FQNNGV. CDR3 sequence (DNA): TGTGCCAGCAGCTTAGTTGGGGACAGGGGTCGGCCCCAGCATTTT. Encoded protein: CASSLVGDRGRPQHF.

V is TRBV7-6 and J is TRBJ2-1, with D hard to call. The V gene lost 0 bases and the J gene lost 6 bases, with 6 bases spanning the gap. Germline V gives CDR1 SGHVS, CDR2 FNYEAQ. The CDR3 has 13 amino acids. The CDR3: CASSLALTNEQFF. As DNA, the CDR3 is TGTGCCAGCAGCTTAGCACTAACCAATGAGCAGTTCTTC. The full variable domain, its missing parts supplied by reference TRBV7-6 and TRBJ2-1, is GAGVSQSPRYKVTKRGQDVALRCDPISGHVSLYWYRQALGQGPEFLTYFNYEAQQDKSGLPNDRFSAERPEGSISTLTIQRTEQRDSAMYRCASSLALTNEQFFGPGTRLTVL.